Below are 22 T cell receptor beta chains sequenced from a single sample in a study of blood T cell repertoires in COVID-19. Here immunoSEQ multiplex PCR was the method, and the copy in TCRdb shows in-frame clones only, minus some. The data show approximately 210,000 clones, with about nine tenths seen just once and about 5% held by the top ten. The sequencing input was peripheral blood. These receptors came from a woman between 40 and 50 years old with acute or convalescent COVID-19.

V usage is TRBV5-4 and J usage is TRBJ1-6; D is uncertain. V was shortened by 5 bases and J by 0 bases, with 18 bases between the two germline ends. CDR1 is SGHNT, CDR2 YYREEE, per germline (reference sequence). The CDR3 extends over 18 amino acids. The CDR3 reads CASSSTGALSSYNSPLHF. The CDR3 DNA reads as TGTGCCAGCAGTTCGACCGGAGCCCTGAGCTCCTATAATTCACCCCTCCACTTT. Based on the CDR3 plus reference TRBV5-4 and TRBJ1-6, the full variable domain is ETGVTQSPTHLIKTRGQQVTLRCSSQSGHNTVSWYQQALGQGPQFIFQYYREEENGRGNFPPRFSGLQFPNYSSELNVNALELDDSALYLCASSSTGALSSYNSPLHFGNGTRLTVT.

The J gene is TRBJ1-2, the V gene TRBV6-5, with D possibly matching TRBD1 (5 bases). CDR3 length equals 14 residues. V lost 2 bases and J lost 3, with 10 bases in between. In germline, CDR1 is MNHEY, CDR2 SVGAGI. The CDR3 loop reads CASSYRTTHYGYTF. The CDR3 bases are TGTGCCAGCAGTTACCGGACAACTCACTATGGCTACACCTTC.

This clone is a singleton in its sample. The J gene is TRBJ2-5, the V gene TRBV5-1; weak D call: TRBD1 (5 bases). Germline CDR1 and CDR2: SGHRS and YFSETQ. There are 14 residues in the CDR3. V was trimmed by 4 bases and J by 2 bases, leaving 12 bases between them. The CDR3 DNA is TGCGCCAGCAGCCCCAAGACAGCACAAGAGACCCAGTACTTC. Translation gives CASSPKTAQETQYF.

V gene TRBV7-8 combines with J gene TRBJ1-2; TRBD1 matches at 7 bases. Looked up from germline, CDR1 is SGHVS and CDR2 is FQNEAQ. The V and J ends lost 1 base and 2 bases, in that order; junction bases with no gene match: 4. The CDR3 runs to 15 residues. The CDR3 loop is CASSLVEGANYGYTF. In DNA form, the CDR3 reads TGTGCCAGCAGCTTAGTAGAGGGGGCGAACTATGGCTACACCTTC.

This clone has more than one count but fewer than ten. The V gene is TRBV19, the J gene TRBJ1-2, with 7 bases aligning to TRBD1. The germline gives CDR1 LNHDA, CDR2 SQIVND (reference sequence). V was clipped by 5 bases and J by 5 bases; unmatched bases: 8. The CDR3 consists of 14 residues. CDR3 sequence reads: CASSARGVGYGYTF. The CDR3 DNA sequence: TGTGCCAGTAGTGCCAGGGGGGTTGGGTATGGCTACACCTTC.

This chain joins TRBV11-2 and TRBJ1-6, with D perhaps matching TRBD1 (5 bases). CDR3 size: 15 residues. With 0 bases removed from V and 10 bases from J, the gap between germline ends came to 13 bases. Germline V gene sequence: CDR1 SGHAT, CDR2 FQNNGV. Written as DNA, the CDR3 is TGTGCCAGCAGCTTAGAAGGGGCCGGGGGATCACCCCTCCACTTT. It specifies CASSLEGAGGSPLHF.

This chain uses TRBV11-2 with TRBJ1-6; 11 positions match TRBD1. J lost 6 bases, V lost 5 bases, and 9 bases had no gene match. Looked up from germline, CDR1 is SGHAT and CDR2 is FQNNGV. The CDR3 sequence is 17 residues long. CDR3 sequence: CASSLRTGGNANSPLHF. CDR3 nucleotide sequence: TGTGCCAGCAGCCTCCGGACAGGGGGCAATGCTAATTCACCCCTCCACTTT.

V is TRBV5-4 and J is TRBJ2-1; 13 bases are a match to TRBD2. Trimming cost V 3 bases and J 9 bases; bases outside gene matches: 3. CDR3 length: 14 amino acids. Per the germline V gene, CDR1 is SGHNT and CDR2 is YYREEE (reference sequence). CDR3 nucleotides: TGTGCCAGCAGCTCCACTAGCGGGGGGGTTGAGCAGTTCTTC. Its translation is CASSSTSGGVEQFF.

The chain recombines TRBV18 with TRBJ1-3; 11 bases match TRBD1. This CDR3 contains 16 residues. V trimming: 5 bases; J trimming: 0 bases; junction bases outside the gene matches: 3. In germline, CDR1 is KGHSH, CDR2 LQKENI. In DNA, the CDR3 is TGTGCCAGCTCATCCGGGACAGGGGGCTCTGGAAACACCATATATTTT. It translates to CASSSGTGGSGNTIYF. Variable domain in full (rest from reference TRBV18 and TRBJ1-3): NAGVMQNPRHLVRRRGQEARLRCSPMKGHSHVYWYRQLPEEGLKFMVYLQKENIIDESGMPKERFSAEFPKEGPSILRIQQVVRGDSAAYFCASSSGTGGSGNTIYFGEGSWLTVV.

The chain has TRBV5-1 and TRBJ1-6, with unresolved D. Germline CDR1 SGHRS, CDR2 YFSETQ. The CDR3 sequence is 14 residues long. V lost 0 bases, J lost 6 bases, and 7 bases lay in between. The CDR3 region is CASSLVVSNSPLHF. In DNA form, the CDR3 reads TGCGCCAGCAGCTTGGTGGTCAGTAATTCACCCCTCCACTTT.

The rearrangement joins TRBV4-1 to TRBJ2-5; TRBD2 matches at 8 bases. CDR1 is MGHRA and CDR2 is YSYEKL in the germline V gene. The CDR3 is made up of 16 amino acids. Unmatched junction bases numbered 3, after V lost 0 bases and J lost 0 bases. The CDR3 coding sequence is TGCGCCAGCAGCCAAGATCCGGGGGGGTACCAAGAGACCCAGTACTTC. Amino acids: CASSQDPGGYQETQYF.

The J gene is TRBJ1-2, the V gene TRBV18; weak D call: TRBD1 (5 bases). CDR3 length: 15 amino acids. V was shortened by 3 bases and J by 1 base, with 12 bases between the two germline ends. Germline CDR1 and CDR2: KGHSH and LQKENI. CDR3 residues: CASSPSEGSNYGYTF. The CDR3 nucleotides are TGTGCCAGCTCACCGTCGGAGGGGAGTAACTATGGCTACACCTTC.

The V and J genes are TRBV29-1 and TRBJ1-2, with D uncertain. From germline, CDR1 is SQVTM and CDR2 ANQGSEA. Trimming cost V 2 bases and J 10 bases, with 11 bases left between them. The CDR3 length is 11 residues. The CDR3, as DNA: TGCAGCGTTGAACAGGTCTATAACTACACCTTC. Its protein product is CSVEQVYNYTF. Full variable domain (outside the CDR3, taken from reference TRBV29-1 and TRBJ1-2): SAVISQKPSRDICQRGTSLTIQCQVDSQVTMMFWYRQQPGQSLTLIATANQGSEATYESGFVIDKFPISRPNLTFSTLTVSNMSPEDSSIYLCSVEQVYNYTFGSGTRLTVV.

The rearrangement links TRBV6-5 to TRBJ1-1; 7 bases agree with TRBD1. V lost 7 bases and J lost 4; bases outside the gene matches: 9. CDR1 and CDR2 from the germline V gene are MNHEY and SVGAGI. The CDR3 sequence is 14 residues long. The CDR3 DNA sequence: TGTGCCAGCACCCTAAGGCAGGGGGGCACTGAAGCTTTCTTT. It translates to CASTLRQGGTEAFF.

This clone appeared a few times. The V call is TRBV2, the J call TRBJ1-1, with D maybe TRBD1 (6 bases). The CDR3 sequence is 15 residues long. V was cut by 7 bases and J by 2 bases, with 17 bases left in between. Germline loops: CDR1 SNHLY, CDR2 FYNNEI. The CDR3 nucleotides are TGTGCCAGCACCACCCAAGGGACATCTAACACTGAAGCTTTCTTT. The encoded protein is CASTTQGTSNTEAFF.

The gene calls are TRBV7-9 and TRBJ1-4; D perhaps matches TRBD1 (6 bases). Germline V lookup: CDR1 SEHNR, CDR2 FQNEAQ (reference sequence). CDR3 length: 14 amino acids. With 3 bases removed from V and 4 bases from J, the gap between germline ends came to 9 bases. CDR3 sequence: CASSLRDINEKLFF. The CDR3 DNA follows: TGTGCCAGCAGCTTGAGGGACATTAATGAAAAACTGTTTTTT.

V is TRBV10-3 and J is TRBJ2-3; 8 bases are shared with TRBD1. The length of the CDR3 is 14 residues. The germline V gene encodes CDR1 ENHRY and CDR2 SYGVKD. V lost 6 bases, J lost 5 bases, and 7 bases stayed unmatched. The CDR3 DNA follows: TGTGCCATCAGCAGGGGGCAGGGATTAGATACGCAGTATTTT. It specifies CAISRGQGLDTQYF.

V gene TRBV6-1 combines with J gene TRBJ2-1; the D gene is possibly TRBD2 (6 bases). V lost 1 base and J lost 5, with 15 bases in between. This CDR3 is built from 16 residues. Germline V gives CDR1 MNHNS, CDR2 SASEGT. This chain's CDR3 is CASSEVRGREDNEQFF. The CDR3 DNA follows: TGTGCCAGCAGTGAAGTGCGGGGCAGGGAGGACAATGAGCAGTTCTTC.

The chain couples TRBV6-5 to TRBJ1-1; possibly TRBD1 for D (5 bases). The germline V gene has CDR1 MNHEY and CDR2 SVGAGI. There are 11 residues in the CDR3. V shed 10 bases and J shed 7 bases, with 13 bases lying between them. As DNA, the CDR3 is TGTGCCATTTCAGACAGAATTGAAGCTTTCTTT. Protein: CAISDRIEAFF.

This rearrangement joins TRBV4-2 to TRBJ1-1; no reliable D call. V gave up 1 base and J gave up 2 bases, with 14 bases separating them. This CDR3 has 16 amino acids. Germline assignment: CDR1 LGHNA and CDR2 YNFKEQ. CDR3 sequence: CASSQGADGENTEAFF. CDR3 sequence (DNA): TGTGCCAGCAGCCAAGGAGCTGACGGGGAAAACACTGAAGCTTTCTTT.

The chain employs TRBV9 and TRBJ2-1; 7 bases are shared with TRBD1. This CDR3 region has 15 residues. V gave up 3 bases and J gave up 4 bases; unmatched junction bases: 7. Germline CDR1 reads SGDLS; CDR2 reads YYNGEE. The CDR3 DNA reads as TGTGCCAGCAGCGCCTCCGGACAGGTTTACAATGAGCAGTTCTTC. Encoded protein: CASSASGQVYNEQFF.

The CDR3 loop is CASSEGGGKLFF. The CDR3 DNA sequence: TGTGCCAGCAGTGAAGGGGGGGGAAAACTGTTTTTT. J is TRBJ1-4 and V is TRBV25-1; D perhaps matches TRBD1 (5 bases). The V gene's germline CDR1 is MGHDK and CDR2 SYGVNS. This CDR3 comprises 12 residues. V lost 2 bases, J lost 10 bases, and 8 bases lay in between.